This T cell receptor (beta chain) was captured by sequencing in a study of beta chain features in type 1 diabetes. Since all of the isolated RNA was reverse transcribed, expressed TCRB transcripts were what got sequenced. TCRdb's table, derived via immunoSEQ multiplex PCR, lists solely in-frame clones and lacks some. This sample yields 250,000 to 350,000 clones, of which about 10% are seen a single time; 0.015% belongs to the top ten. This clone appeared a few times. The same CDR3 also results from other DNA sequences found in this sample. In germline, CDR1 is MNHEY, CDR2 SVGAGI. Trimming cost V 4 bases and J 2 bases, with 4 bases left between them. This CDR3 has 12 residues.

Sequencing was performed on naive CD4+ T cells from blood. The receptor was isolated from a woman in her twenties or thirties in good health. The V gene is TRBV6-5, the J gene TRBJ2-3, with D hard to call. The CDR3 region has the DNA TGTGCCAGCAGTTCCATCACAGATACGCAGTATTTT. Translated: CASSSITDTQYF.